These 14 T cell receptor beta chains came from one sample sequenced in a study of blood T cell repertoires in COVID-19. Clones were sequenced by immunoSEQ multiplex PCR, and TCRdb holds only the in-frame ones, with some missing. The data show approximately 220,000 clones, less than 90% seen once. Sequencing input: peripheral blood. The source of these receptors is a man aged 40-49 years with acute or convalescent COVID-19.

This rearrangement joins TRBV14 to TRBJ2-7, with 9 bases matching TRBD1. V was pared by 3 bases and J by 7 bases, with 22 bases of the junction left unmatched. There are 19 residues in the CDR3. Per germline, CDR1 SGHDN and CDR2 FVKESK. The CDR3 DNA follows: TGTGCCAGCAGCCACCCCCCTCTGGACAGGGGCCTTTGGACAAATGAGCAGTACTTC. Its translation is CASSHPPLDRGLWTNEQYF.

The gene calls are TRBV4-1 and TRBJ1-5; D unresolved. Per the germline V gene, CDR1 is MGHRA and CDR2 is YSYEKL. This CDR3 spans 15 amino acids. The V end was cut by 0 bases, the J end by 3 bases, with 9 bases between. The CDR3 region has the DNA TGCGCCAGCAGCCAAGATGTCGGTTTCAATCAGCCCCAGCATTTT. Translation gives CASSQDVGFNQPQHF.

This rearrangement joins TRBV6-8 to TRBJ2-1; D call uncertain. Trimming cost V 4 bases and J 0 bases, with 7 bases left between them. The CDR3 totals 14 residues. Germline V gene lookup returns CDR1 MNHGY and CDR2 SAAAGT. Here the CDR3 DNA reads TGTGCCAGCAGTTTCCTTTACTCCTACAATGAGCAGTTCTTC. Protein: CASSFLYSYNEQFF.

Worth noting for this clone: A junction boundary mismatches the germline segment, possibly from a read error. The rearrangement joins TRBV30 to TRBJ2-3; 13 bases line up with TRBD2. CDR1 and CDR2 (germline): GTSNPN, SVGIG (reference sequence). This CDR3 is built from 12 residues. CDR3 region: CAWSARTSGGDF. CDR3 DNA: TGTGCCTGGAGTGCAAGAACTAGCGGGGGGGATTTT.

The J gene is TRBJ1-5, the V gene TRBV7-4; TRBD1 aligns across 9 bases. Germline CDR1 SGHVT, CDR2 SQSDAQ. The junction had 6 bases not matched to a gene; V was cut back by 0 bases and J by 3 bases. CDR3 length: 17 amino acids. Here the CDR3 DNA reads TGTGCCAGCAGCTTAGCGGTAGGGACAGGGCCCAATCAGCCCCAGCATTTT. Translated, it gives CASSLAVGTGPNQPQHF. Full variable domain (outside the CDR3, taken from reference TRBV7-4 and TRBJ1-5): GAGVSQSPRYKVAKRGRDVALRCDSISGHVTLYWYRQTLGQGSEVLTYSQSDAQRDKSGRPSGRFSAERPERSVSTLKIQRTEQGDSAVYLCASSLAVGTGPNQPQHFGDGTRLSIL.

For the CDR3, the DNA is TGTGCCAGCTCACCGGACAGGGGGAACGAGCAGTACTTC. Translating it yields CASSPDRGNEQYF. The chain recombines TRBV18 with TRBJ2-7; 10 bases match TRBD1. This CDR3 comprises 13 residues. V shed 3 bases, J shed 5 bases, and the junction held 1 base outside the gene matches. Germline CDR1 and CDR2: KGHSH and LQKENI.

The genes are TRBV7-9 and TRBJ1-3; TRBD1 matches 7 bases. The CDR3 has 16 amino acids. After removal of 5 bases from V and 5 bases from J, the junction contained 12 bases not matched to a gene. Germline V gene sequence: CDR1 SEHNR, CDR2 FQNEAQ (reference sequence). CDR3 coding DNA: TGTGCCAGCAGCCCAGATGGGACAGTGGGGCGAAACACCATATATTTT. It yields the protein CASSPDGTVGRNTIYF. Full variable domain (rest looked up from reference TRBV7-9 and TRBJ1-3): DTGVSQNPRHKITKRGQNVTFRCDPISEHNRLYWYRQTLGQGPEFLTYFQNEAQLEKSRLLSDRFSAERPKGSFSTLEIQRTEQGDSAMYLCASSPDGTVGRNTIYFGEGSWLTVV.

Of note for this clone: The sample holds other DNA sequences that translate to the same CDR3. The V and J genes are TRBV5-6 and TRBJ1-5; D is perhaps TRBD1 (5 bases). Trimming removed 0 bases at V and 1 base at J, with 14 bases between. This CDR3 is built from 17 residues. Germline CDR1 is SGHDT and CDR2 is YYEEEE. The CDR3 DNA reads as TGTGCCAGCAGCTTGGCCGCCGGGGGGTTGAGCAATCAGCCCCAGCATTTT. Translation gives CASSLAAGGLSNQPQHF.

The CDR3 DNA follows: TGTGCCCTAACCCCCCAGGACTCCTATGGCTACACCTTC. This translates into CALTPQDSYGYTF. The chain couples TRBV28 to TRBJ1-2; D is uncertain. CDR3 length: 13 amino acids. Trimming pared 11 bases from V and 4 bases from J, leaving 17 bases between. Germline CDR1 and CDR2: MDHEN and SYDVKM.

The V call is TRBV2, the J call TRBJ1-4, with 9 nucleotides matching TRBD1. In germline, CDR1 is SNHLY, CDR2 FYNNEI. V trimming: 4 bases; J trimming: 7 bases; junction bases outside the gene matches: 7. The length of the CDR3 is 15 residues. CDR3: CASSASTGGSEKLFF. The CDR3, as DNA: TGTGCCAGCAGTGCTTCGACAGGGGGTAGTGAAAAACTGTTTTTT.

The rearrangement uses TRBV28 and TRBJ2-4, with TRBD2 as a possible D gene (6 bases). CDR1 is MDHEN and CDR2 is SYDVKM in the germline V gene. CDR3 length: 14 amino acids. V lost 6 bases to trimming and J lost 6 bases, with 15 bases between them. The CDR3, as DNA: TGTGCCAGCAGACTAGCCCTATTGCCAAACATTCAGTACTTC. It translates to CASRLALLPNIQYF.

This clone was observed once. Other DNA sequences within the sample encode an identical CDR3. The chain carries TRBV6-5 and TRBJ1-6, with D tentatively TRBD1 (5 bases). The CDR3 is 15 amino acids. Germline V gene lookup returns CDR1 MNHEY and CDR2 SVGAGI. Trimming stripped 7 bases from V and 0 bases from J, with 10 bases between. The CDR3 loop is CASTRQSSYNSPLHF. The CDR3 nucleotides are TGTGCCAGCACCAGACAGAGCTCCTATAATTCACCCCTCCACTTT.

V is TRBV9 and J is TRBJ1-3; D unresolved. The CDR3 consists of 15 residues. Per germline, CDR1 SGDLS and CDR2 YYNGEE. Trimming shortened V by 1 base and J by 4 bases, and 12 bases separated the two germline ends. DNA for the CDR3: TGTGCCAGCAGCGTACGGGGAGGAGGGGGAAACACCATATATTTT. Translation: CASSVRGGGGNTIYF.

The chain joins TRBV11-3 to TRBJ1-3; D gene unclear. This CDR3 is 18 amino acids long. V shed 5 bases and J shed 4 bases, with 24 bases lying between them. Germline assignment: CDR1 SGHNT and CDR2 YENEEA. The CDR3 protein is CASSPRRVAGGEGNTIYF. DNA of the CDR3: TGTGCCAGCAGCCCAAGGAGGGTTGCCGGAGGCGAGGGAAACACCATATATTTT.